This T cell receptor beta chain came from a study of cytomegalovirus exposure and HLA in healthy donors (dated by TCRdb to about 2017). About the investigation overall: An earlier analysis of several hundred of the donors reported 276 Gb of sequence data and some 110 million unique TCR beta sequences obtained from roughly 170 million T cells. Approximately 300 gigabases of sequencing data and around 88 million unique TCR sequences made up an early release that covered approximately 700 HLA-typed donors. The genetic ancestry cluster associated with self-reported Caucasian donors included around 76% of the 350 to 500 genotyped donors. The study aimed to test whether signatures of past pathogen exposure could be identified by cataloging public T cell receptors. The T cell repertoires of several hundred subjects were profiled by immunosequencing and related to cytomegalovirus serostatus. Besides the first cohort of roughly 660 subjects, a separate validation cohort made up of over a hundred different subjects was used. High-throughput TCR immunosequencing, statistical association of individual TCRs with disease status, and machine learning were combined to predict cytomegalovirus infection status. To study patterns of TCR occurrence, a later analysis re-analyzed previously published TCR beta repertoires from just over 650 donors and added high-resolution HLA genotyping. Rather than drawing on any new phenotypic data, the later analysis identified candidate immune exposures from TCR beta sequences and the way those sequences occurred across donors. In an earlier analysis of roughly 580 of the donors, high-throughput TCR beta sequencing was used to judge whether each TCR beta V gene segment behaved as functional or pseudogenic. Alongside the repertoire data, information on donor age, sex, ethnicity and CMV serostatus was compiled. A later genetic analysis took genome-wide SNP genotypes for 398 of the 666 donors and used that subset as a discovery cohort. Every discovery cohort repertoire had been produced on one sequencing platform. HLA typing covered class I and class II loci at four-digit resolution. Typing coverage varied by locus: roughly 629-630 donors for A, B, C, DRB1 and DQB1; more than 500 for DQA1; approximately 610 for DPA1; roughly 470 for DPB1. Roughly 5 DR-DQ haplotypes were handled as single units for association and clustering, since linkage in the cohort was strong. Across about 370 genotyped donors of the cohort, an average of roughly 230,000 unique TCR beta nucleotide sequences per donor were sequenced, and around 20% of those sequences were non-productive.

At the junction V is shortened by 4 bases and J by 1 base, with 7 bases in between. Sequences KGHSH (CDR1) and LQKENI (CDR2) are obtained from the germline V gene. The CDR3 holds 13 amino acids from the cysteine to the phenylalanine. Solely the CDR3 DNA is kept, with 39 bases framed from the first base. Library generation was performed with the immunoSEQ multiplex PCR assay. For the multiplex PCR, a mixture combining 60 forward primers for TCR Vbeta segments and 13 reverse primers for TCR Jbeta segments was used. The CDR3 region of rearranged TCR beta genes was amplified from genomic DNA by a multiplex PCR assay. On the Illumina HiSeq System, the amplified TCR beta libraries were sequenced as 87-base-pair reads. Under the source paper's analysis protocol: Across the 600 to 700 repertoires, a later analysis counted around 80 million unique TCR beta chains, around 10 million of which were shared by at least two donors. Raw reads were error-corrected and collapsed into unique sequences by a nearest-neighbor algorithm in which closely related sequences were merged to remove PCR and sequencing errors. To assign V, D and J gene segments, CDR3 sequences were aligned to IMGT reference sequences. For a sequence to be retained, at least a six-nucleotide match to both a V gene segment and a J gene segment was required. A rearrangement counted as productive if the CDR3 had no stop codons and remained in frame with V and J, and every other rearrangement counted as non-productive. CDR3 was defined by IMGT convention, running from the second conserved V-encoded cysteine to the conserved J-encoded phenylalanine. The earlier analysis of about 560 of the donors excluded any sequence lacking an unambiguous match to a single V gene segment. An earlier analysis of under 750 of the donors called V segments functional above 56.7% productive rearrangements and segregating when the between-donor standard deviation exceeded 5%. To diagnose cytomegalovirus status from the catalog of TCR beta chain sequences, a statistical classification framework was built. V and J gene assignment, in a later analysis, came from comparing TCR nucleotide sequences with IMGT/GENE-DB human TR gene sequences. A later analysis assigned CDR3 sequences and most-parsimonious VDJ recombination scenarios with the TCRdist pipeline. In a later analysis, each TCR beta chain was defined by its CDR3 amino acid sequence together with its V-gene family, and reads lacking a unique V-gene family were excluded. As a way to deal with suspected cross-contamination and a sequencing artifact, a later analysis dropped approximately 590 nucleotide sequences that were highly shared and had low generation probability. In a later analysis, a clonal expansion index for each public chain was calculated from normalized within-repertoire ranks of inferred template counts. In a later analysis, generation probabilities were computed with a VDJ recombination model fitted to out-of-frame rearrangements, and the resulting probabilities were checked against IGoR. In a later analysis, hypergeometric tests were used to score TCR-TCR, TCR-HLA and TCR-CMV co-occurrence, with a repertoire-size bias correction applied to TCR pairs. In a later analysis, false discovery rates were estimated by permuting HLA or CMV assignments 20 times. In a later analysis, co-occurring TCRs were grouped with DBSCAN, and TCRdist sequence similarity was added when clustering was performed within HLA-allele-positive subsets. Co-occurrence clustering excluded repertoires with fewer than 30,000 or more than 120,000 public chains, plus five with anomalous nucleotide sharing. This immuneACCESS table, as held by TCRdb, lists in-frame sequences with V and J called but not all clones. Of the missing ones, under half trace to an unresolved V gene in checked studies; the others have no known cause. V, J and clone size are taken as reported in that table, and D and trimming were inferred from the DNA itself. This sample has 85,000 to 100,000 clones in its table, and about 77% of those were observed once. The ten largest clonotypes hold roughly 3% of the sample.

The cohort consisted of 670 or so healthy bone marrow donors. Cohort members were all nominally healthy when sampled, although unrecorded immune exposures were likely present. The donor tested CMV seronegative and was one of the 352 seronegative cohort members. A peripheral blood sample was provided by each donor, and peripheral blood mononuclear cells were used for TCR beta sequencing. Genomic DNA was extracted from the blood cell samples with the Qiagen DNeasy Blood Extraction Kit. This clone was picked up many times. Its cognate antigen has yet to be identified. Base-call qualities are not available, and no considerably larger clone is one nucleotide away. Overall study results and their limits: A later analysis reported that several top co-occurrence clusters appeared linked to parvovirus B19, influenza, CMV and Epstein-Barr virus. In this cohort, only TCR beta chains were sequenced, and detectable features were limited by the absence of alpha or paired-chain data. The classifier was reported to diagnose cytomegalovirus status with high specificity and sensitivity in both the original and validation cohorts. In a later analysis, the rate of TCR association differed among HLA loci, with DRB1 alleles having the most associated TCRs and HLA-C alleles having the fewest. Because some donors lacked HLA typing at each locus, the association tests relied only on the typed subset. A total of fewer than 200 TCR beta chains were listed by the study as associated with cytomegalovirus. CMV serostatus was the only immune exposure information available for the cohort. Most TCR sequences were observed very rarely across donors, whereas some public TCRs were present in many individuals. Roughly uniform sequencing depth across donors was assumed in presence/absence analyses, although this assumption may not hold. Correlated functional status among segregating V segments might be attributable to linkage disequilibrium, but an unknown experimental factor could not be ruled out. Because counts were too low, 15 to 20 rarely observed V segments, including chromosome 9 orphons, were left out of the earlier analysis of 587 of the donors. In a later analysis, most CMV-associated TCR beta chains were found to appear HLA-restricted, with HLA associations seemingly driven largely by CMV exposure. Strong co-occurrence of HLA alleles, especially DR and DQ, made assigning TCR associations to individual alleles difficult. The authors suggested that the approach could potentially be extended to other disease states and immunological phenotypes. Compared with equally common non-associated chains, HLA-associated TCR beta chains in a later analysis were more clonally expanded and had lower generation probabilities. A cluster of highly shared sequence variants was judged likely to be a technical artifact of the sequencing pipeline. A later genetic analysis associated a missense DCLRE1C variant with V-gene and J-gene trimming of TCR beta chains, and an independent cohort replicated the association. The 87-base-pair reads could not distinguish some IMGT-functional V segments, including TRBV6-2 and TRBV6-3, so those segments were excluded. According to a later genetic analysis, donors in an Asian-associated ancestry cluster had fewer N-insertions in productive TCRs than the approximately 650-donor mean. A further reported finding was that TCR beta sequences accurately predicted the HLA-A and HLA-B alleles for most subjects in the first cohort. At a false discovery rate of 0.05, a later analysis linked about 16,000 TCR beta sequences to specific HLA alleles. In an earlier analysis of around 600 of the donors, most TCR beta V segments were observed in productive rearrangements about 87% or about 30% of the time, broadly matching IMGT annotations. Three of the identified cytomegalovirus-associated TCR beta chains were confirmed in vitro to be specific for cytomegalovirus antigens.

This TCR came from a man in his forties or fifties in good health and CMV-seronegative. The chain employs TRBV18 and TRBJ1-1; 6 matching bases give a weak D call of TRBD1. Sequencing input: PBMCs. The sequenced DNA: TGTGCCAGCTCACTGACAGGGAACACTGAAGCTTTCTTT. Protein translation: CASSLTGNTEAFF.